The clone carrying this T cell receptor beta chain has just a few counts. Its antigen is not known. Time point denoted: patch test 2, 6 weeks after DPC sensitization. Documented treatment: therapeutic diphenylcyclopropenone sensitization with weekly scalp DPC. The CDR3 totals 15 residues. Germline loops: CDR1 SNHLY, CDR2 FYNNEI. Trimming left V 4 bases short and J 0 bases short, with 7 bases between. These data originate in a study of human T cells and chemical hapten exposure. Study background: On the upper back, patch tests were applied with 0.01% DPC and read at 6 days.

The study's findings and limits: Alopecia affected the donors, so their immune response may differ from healthy people's.

Library construction involved attaching unique molecular identifiers to individual cDNA molecules, which allowed quantitative, reproducible TCR counting. Original processing notes: Across samples, TCR counts had a median of about 92,000 and ranged from about 20,000 to 750,000. TCRdb reprocessed the RACE reads via MiXCR and lists one record per CDR3 protein. TCRdb assigned the V and J calls; the authors' analysis was not used. The table has 360,000 or so distinct CDR3 sequences, around 6% seen once. This clonotype was sampled from a woman aged 18-29 years with alopecia areata. Some clones in this sample may be carry-over from other donors' samples. Here the sequenced sample was whole blood, taken in connection with sensitization to the hapten diphenylcyclopropenone (DPC). The V gene is TRBV2, the J gene TRBJ1-6; D remains unclear. As DNA, the CDR3 is TGTGCCAGCAGTGCGATAAGCTCCTATAATTCACCCCTCCACTTT. As protein: CASSAISSYNSPLHF.